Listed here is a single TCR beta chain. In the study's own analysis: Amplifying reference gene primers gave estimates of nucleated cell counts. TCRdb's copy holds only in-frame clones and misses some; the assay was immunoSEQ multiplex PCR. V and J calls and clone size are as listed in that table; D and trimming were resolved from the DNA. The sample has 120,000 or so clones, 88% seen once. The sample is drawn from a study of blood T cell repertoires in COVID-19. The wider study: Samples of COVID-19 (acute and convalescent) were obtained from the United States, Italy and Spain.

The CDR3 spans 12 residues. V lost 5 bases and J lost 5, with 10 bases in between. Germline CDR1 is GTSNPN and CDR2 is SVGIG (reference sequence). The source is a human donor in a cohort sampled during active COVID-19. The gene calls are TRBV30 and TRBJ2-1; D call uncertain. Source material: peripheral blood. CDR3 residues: CAWAYSHNEQFF. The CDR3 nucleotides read TGTGCCTGGGCTTACAGTCACAATGAGCAGTTCTTC. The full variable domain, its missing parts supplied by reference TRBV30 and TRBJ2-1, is SQTIHQWPATLVQPVGSPLSLECTVEGTSNPNLYWYRQAAGRGLQLLFYSVGIGQISSEVPQNLSASRPQDRQFILSSKKLLLSDSGFYLCAWAYSHNEQFFGPGTRLTVL.